Given below is one T cell receptor (beta chain) in context. Its target is not known. Reverse transcription of all isolated RNA meant that expressed TCRB transcripts were sequenced. The table came from immunoSEQ multiplex PCR; TCRdb's copy has only in-frame clones and leaves some out. The profile shows hundreds of thousands of clones, under 13% of them singletons. This entry belongs to a study of beta chain features in type 1 diabetes. Study-wide points: Naive, central memory and regulatory TCRB repertoires appeared more similar among patients than healthy donors. A moderate, significant TCRB CDR3 shortening appeared in type 1 diabetes across four CD4+ subsets.

Germline loops: CDR1 MNHNY, CDR2 SVGAGI (reference sequence). The J segment lost 5 bases and the V segment lost 7 bases, leaving 8 bases of the junction unmatched. This CDR3 has 13 amino acids. Via the markers CD45RO/CCR7/CD25/CD127/CD95/CD27, stem cell-like memory, regulatory, central memory and naive CD4+ cells were sorted. The chain has TRBV6-6 and TRBJ2-7, with 7 positions matching TRBD1. The receptor comes from a man aged 30-40 years with type 1 diabetes. The sample was naive CD4+ T cells from blood. In DNA, the CDR3 is TGTGCCAGCACCCTGGACAGGATGGACGAGCAGTACTTC. Its protein product is CASTLDRMDEQYF.